Following are 19 T cell receptor beta chains from one sample sequenced in a study of blood T cell repertoires in COVID-19. The data were produced by immunoSEQ multiplex PCR, yet TCRdb's version contains in-frame clones alone and is incomplete. The sample lists about 380,000 clones, less than 85% occurring once. Sequencing used peripheral blood. All receptors derive from a young woman with acute or convalescent COVID-19.

The rearrangement links TRBV6-1 to TRBJ2-5; a weak D match, TRBD2 (5 bases). Per germline, CDR1 MNHNS and CDR2 SASEGT. This CDR3 is built from 12 residues. Between the trimmed V and J ends, which lost 3 bases and 4 bases, there was a span of 6 bases. The chain's CDR3 is CASSERVETQYF. Here the CDR3 DNA reads TGTGCCAGCAGTGAGCGGGTAGAGACCCAGTACTTC.

This chain connects TRBV28 to TRBJ2-7; 11 nucleotides line up with TRBD1. V shed 5 bases and J 4 bases; nucleotides not matched to a gene: 13. Germline values: CDR1 MDHEN, CDR2 SYDVKM. The CDR3 runs 17 residues. The chain's CDR3 is CASSVDSGQGEGYEQYF. CDR3 bases: TGTGCCAGCAGTGTAGACTCGGGACAGGGGGAGGGTTACGAGCAGTACTTC.

The chain joins TRBV29-1 to TRBJ1-3; D perhaps matches TRBD1 (6 bases). V was shortened by 1 base and J by 2 bases, with 12 bases between the two germline ends. The germline gives CDR1 SQVTM, CDR2 ANQGSEA. This CDR3 region has 15 residues. The CDR3 loop is CSVEGSRDTGNTIYF. CDR3 sequence (DNA): TGCAGCGTTGAAGGAAGCCGGGACACTGGAAACACCATATATTTT.

The chain has TRBV7-6 and TRBJ2-3; TRBD2 matches at 8 bases. The CDR3 has 15 amino acids. V shed 0 bases and J 11 bases; nucleotides not matched to a gene: 10. Germline CDR1 SGHVS, CDR2 FNYEAQ. The CDR3 loop is CASSLAGSGGYGQYF. The CDR3 nucleotides read TGTGCCAGCAGCTTAGCGGGCAGCGGGGGCTACGGGCAGTATTTT. The full variable domain, rest sourced from reference TRBV7-6 and TRBJ2-3, is GAGVSQSPRYKVTKRGQDVALRCDPISGHVSLYWYRQALGQGPEFLTYFNYEAQQDKSGLPNDRFSAERPEGSISTLTIQRTEQRDSAMYRCASSLAGSGGYGQYFGPGTRLTVL.

V usage is TRBV28 and J usage is TRBJ1-5; TRBD1 might be the D (5 bases). Trimming stripped 5 bases from V and 6 bases from J, with 11 bases between. The CDR3 totals 13 residues. Germline CDR1 MDHEN, CDR2 SYDVKM. The chain's CDR3 is CASSQGGVQPQHF. The CDR3 region has the DNA TGTGCCAGCAGTCAAGGAGGGGTTCAGCCCCAGCATTTT.

The CDR3 DNA reads TGCGCCAGCAGCTTAGCGACTAGCGGCTACAATGAGCAGTTCTTC. Protein sequence: CASSLATSGYNEQFF. J is TRBJ2-1 and V is TRBV5-1; 9 bases fit TRBD2. The CDR3 contains 15 residues. The germline V gene encodes CDR1 SGHRS and CDR2 YFSETQ. V lost 2 bases and J lost 3; bases outside the gene matches: 3.

The chain is built from TRBV30 and TRBJ1-4; TRBD1 agrees at 8 bases. The CDR3 consists of 15 residues. Germline-derived CDR1 and CDR2 are GTSNPN and SVGIG (reference sequence). V was pared by 1 base and J by 7 bases, with 8 bases of the junction left unmatched. CDR3 nucleotide sequence: TGTGCCTGGAGTGATACAGGGGGAGGGAGTGAAAAACTGTTTTTT. This sequence encodes CAWSDTGGGSEKLFF.

The rearrangement links TRBV25-1 to TRBJ1-4; possible D gene TRBD1, 6 bases. V was trimmed by 2 bases and J by 0 bases, leaving 10 bases between them. CDR1 MGHDK and CDR2 SYGVNS come from the germline V gene. The length of the CDR3 is 16 residues. CDR3 protein: CASSEQGKSTNEKLFF. CDR3 bases: TGTGCCAGCAGTGAACAGGGGAAATCAACTAATGAAAAACTGTTTTTT.

The rearrangement joins TRBV7-3 to TRBJ2-5; 11 positions match TRBD1. The ends lost 2 bases at V and 4 bases at J; junction bases unmatched: 3. CDR3 size: 15 residues. Germline V gene lookup returns CDR1 SGHTA and CDR2 FQGTGA. The CDR3 here is CASSLGQGARETQYF. As DNA, the CDR3 is TGTGCCAGCAGCTTAGGACAGGGGGCACGAGAGACCCAGTACTTC. The variable domain in full, completed from reference TRBV7-3 and TRBJ2-5, reads GAGVSQTPSNKVTEKGKYVELRCDPISGHTALYWYRQSLGQGPEFLIYFQGTGAADDSGLPNDRFFAVRPEGSVSTLKIQRTERGDSAVYLCASSLGQGARETQYFGPGTRLLVL.

The genes are TRBV12-5 and TRBJ1-2, with D possibly matching TRBD1 (6 bases). The CDR3 extends over 16 amino acids. From germline, CDR1 is LGHNT and CDR2 FRNRAP. Trimming took off 0 bases at V and 4 bases at J, with 15 bases between the two ends. CDR3 DNA: TGTGCTAGTGGTTTGGTACAGGGCGGGCTAGGCTATGGCTACACCTTC. Translation gives CASGLVQGGLGYGYTF.

The rearrangement uses TRBV5-6 and TRBJ1-4, with 9 bases identical to TRBD1. Trimming removed 2 bases from V and 2 bases from J; junction bases left unmatched: 4. The CDR3 is 16 amino acids. The germline V gene encodes CDR1 SGHDT and CDR2 YYEEEE. In DNA form, the CDR3 reads TGTGCCAGCAGCTTCAGGACAGGGGAGACTAATGAAAAACTGTTTTTT. It translates to CASSFRTGETNEKLFF.

The chain links TRBV5-1 to TRBJ2-3; maybe TRBD2 (5 bases). V was shortened by 4 bases and J by 6 bases, with 15 bases between the two germline ends. Germline lookup yields CDR1 SGHRS and CDR2 YFSETQ. This CDR3 comprises 14 residues. CDR3 DNA sequence: TGCGCCAGCAGCCTTAGTAGCGTCGAGGATACGCAGTATTTT. It is translated as CASSLSSVEDTQYF. The entire variable domain, with the rest obtained from reference TRBV5-1 and TRBJ2-3, is as follows: KAGVTQTPRYLIKTRGQQVTLSCSPISGHRSVSWYQQTPGQGLQFLFEYFSETQRNKGNFPGRFSGRQFSNSRSEMNVSTLELGDSALYLCASSLSSVEDTQYFGPGTRLTVL.

The rearrangement joins TRBV6-5 to TRBJ1-4; D perhaps matches TRBD1 (5 bases). V gave up 5 bases and J gave up 7 bases, with 14 bases separating them. CDR1 and CDR2 (germline): MNHEY, SVGAGI. This CDR3 is 14 amino acids long. The CDR3 region is CASSNQGGGEKLFF. CDR3 bases: TGTGCCAGCAGTAACCAGGGCGGGGGTGAAAAACTGTTTTTT.

V and J are TRBV30 and TRBJ2-3; a weak D match, TRBD2 (6 bases). V was shortened by 2 bases and J by 6 bases, with 9 bases between the two germline ends. The CDR3 runs 12 residues. The germline CDR1 and CDR2 sequences are GTSNPN and SVGIG (reference sequence). This CDR3 reads CAWSNREDTQYF. CDR3 bases: TGTGCCTGGAGTAACCGGGAGGATACGCAGTATTTT.

About this clone: This may stem from a read error, because a much larger clone lies one nucleotide away. The chain uses TRBV27 and TRBJ1-2; TRBD1 agrees at 7 bases. Losses at the gene ends were 6 bases for V and 1 base for J; bases not matched to a gene: 2. The CDR3 extends over 13 amino acids. Germline V gene lookup returns CDR1 MNHEY and CDR2 SMNVEV (reference sequence). The DNA of the CDR3 is TGTGCCAGCAGGGGGGACAGTAACTATGGCTACACCTTC. Amino acids: CASRGDSNYGYTF.

CDR3 protein: CASSSRGLAGDEQFF. As DNA, the CDR3 is TGTGCCAGCAGCTCCCGGGGACTAGCGGGAGATGAGCAGTTCTTC. V and J are TRBV5-6 and TRBJ2-1; 14 bases match TRBD2. The CDR3 loop spans 15 amino acids. V shed 3 bases and J 8 bases; nucleotides not matched to a gene: 4. Germline assignment: CDR1 SGHDT and CDR2 YYEEEE.

V and J are TRBV19 and TRBJ2-3, with TRBD2 as a possible D gene (6 bases). This CDR3 has 15 amino acids. Germline CDR1 LNHDA, CDR2 SQIVND (reference sequence). V lost 1 base to trimming and J lost 1 base, with 9 bases between them. CDR3 sequence (DNA): TGTGCCAGTAGTATAGGCGGGGTCGGCACAGATACGCAGTATTTT. This translates into CASSIGGVGTDTQYF. Using reference TRBV19 and TRBJ2-3 for the parts outside the CDR3, the full variable domain is DGGITQSPKYLFRKEGQNVTLSCEQNLNHDAMYWYRQDPGQGLRLIYYSQIVNDFQKGDIAEGYSVSREKKESFPLTVTSAQKNPTAFYLCASSIGGVGTDTQYFGPGTRLTVL.

The J gene is TRBJ1-4, the V gene TRBV4-1; 7 positions match TRBD1. CDR3 length: 15 amino acids. Trimming took 5 bases from V and 0 from J; bases not matched to a gene: 3. Germline loops: CDR1 MGHRA, CDR2 YSYEKL. CDR3 coding DNA: TGCGCCAGCAGCGATGACAGGGCAACTAATGAAAAACTGTTTTTT. This sequence encodes CASSDDRATNEKLFF.

The chain recombines TRBV6-5 with TRBJ1-2, with D perhaps TRBD1 (6 bases). The CDR3 has 14 amino acids. CDR1 MNHEY and CDR2 SVGAGI come from the germline V gene. Trimming stripped 5 bases from V and 8 bases from J, with 18 bases between. CDR3 sequence (DNA): TGTGCCAGCAGTACTTCTGGACAGTCAAGGGGCTACACCTTC. It translates to CASSTSGQSRGYTF.